This TCR beta chain came from a study of T cells in tumors after PD-1 blockade. Using immunoSEQ multiplex PCR, the repertoire was profiled, and TCRdb retains in-frame clones only, with some absent. Of approximately 1,800 clones listed, approximately 69% are singletons. This clone was recorded once. CDR3 length: 15 amino acids. V trimming: 3 bases; J trimming: 0 bases; junction bases outside the gene matches: 1. Per germline, CDR1 MRHNA and CDR2 SNTAGT. Time point indicated: second of two pre-therapy site-matched biopsies about 8 weeks apart. The J gene is TRBJ2-1, the V gene TRBV6-4; 8 bases fit TRBD2. The sequence derives from a human donor with basal cell carcinoma. The sequenced sample was tumor tissue, obtained before anti-PD-1 treatment. The CDR3 region is CASSEAGDSYNEQFF. Here the CDR3 DNA reads TGTGCCAGCAGTGAAGCGGGGGACTCCTACAATGAGCAGTTCTTC.